The sequence of this T cell receptor beta chain was determined in a study of cytomegalovirus exposure and HLA in healthy donors. Findings and limits, study-wide: Many donors shared some public TCRs, even though most TCR sequences were rare. According to the study, roughly 180 TCR beta chains were cytomegalovirus-associated.

Germline trimming cut 4 bases from V and 4 bases from J; bases unmatched to any gene: 10. This CDR3 contains 16 residues. Germline loops: CDR1 SGHNT, CDR2 YYREEE (reference sequence). Data came from immunoSEQ multiplex PCR; TCRdb stores just in-frame clones and leaves some out. Among about 79,000 clones, more than 85% were seen once, and the ten largest hold 3% to 4.5%. In regard to this clone: As yet, its antigen is unknown.

The donors were in the roughly 130-subject validation cohort, distinct from the approximately 670-subject first cohort. The source of this sequence is a woman aged 25 to 39 in good health and CMV-seronegative. The sequenced sample was PBMCs. This sequence joins TRBV5-4 and TRBJ1-4, with TRBD1 identical over 7 bases. The CDR3 DNA reads TGTGCCAGCAGCGTAGGGGGGACAGAGGATAATGAAAAACTGTTTTTT. Translation gives CASSVGGTEDNEKLFF.